This T cell receptor beta chain was obtained from a study of regulatory T cells in long-lasting Graves disease. Whole-study findings and limits: For persistent Graves' patients, TCR diversity was lower than for newly diagnosed ones. A greater number of public clonotypes (roughly 2,800) was shared by persistent patients than by new patients (roughly 930).

This CDR3 comprises 17 residues. Germline-derived CDR1 and CDR2 are LNHDA and SQIVND (reference sequence). The V end was cut by 3 bases, the J end by 0 bases, with 15 bases between. Indicated time point: newly diagnosed GD, antithyroid drugs for less than 3 months. After RNA was extracted from PBMCs, the TCR library was made from it. One endocrinology department in Xi'an, China, was where patients came from. HTBI primers from iRepertoire and Arm-PCR of CDR3 regions yielded the TCR beta libraries. TCRdb reprocessed the multiplex PCR reads with MiXCR, giving one entry per CDR3 protein. The table records about 370,000 distinct CDR3 sequences, 15% to 18% of them present only once. This clonotype has just a few counts. As yet, its antigen is unknown.

This chain joins TRBV19 and TRBJ2-1; D remains ambiguous. This receptor was obtained from a female donor with Graves disease. The sample consisted of peripheral blood mononuclear cells (PBMCs), taken at new diagnosis, from a patient treated with antithyroid drugs. The CDR3: CASSIRRTGISYNEQFF. In DNA form, the CDR3 reads TGTGCCAGTAGTATTAGACGGACGGGCATCTCCTACAATGAGCAGTTCTTC.